These 27 T cell receptor beta chains originate from one sample sequenced in a study of glioma-infiltrating T cells after dendritic cell vaccination. Sequenced by immunoSEQ multiplex PCR; TCRdb stores in-frame clones only, minus some. The sample contains about 64,000 clones, roughly 86% of which appear only once. Specified time point: after dendritic cell vaccination, including at tumor progression/relapse. Sequenced here: blood, sampled after dendritic cell vaccination. Source of these receptors: a human donor with glioblastoma.

The chain has TRBV9 and TRBJ2-3; 7 bases fit TRBD1. The CDR3 loop spans 15 amino acids. The trim removed 3 bases at V and 5 bases at J, leaving 9 bases unmatched. From germline, CDR1 is SGDLS and CDR2 YYNGEE. Here the CDR3 reads CASSAGTALGDTQYF. The CDR3, as DNA: TGTGCCAGCAGCGCCGGGACAGCCCTAGGAGATACGCAGTATTTT.

This clone was picked up one time. The rearrangement joins TRBV12-5 to TRBJ1-6; D is uncertain. CDR1 and CDR2 from the germline V gene are LGHNT and FRNRAP. The CDR3 covers 16 residues. V shed 2 bases and J shed 11 bases, with 19 bases lying between them. This CDR3 reads CASGLQSVGKRPPLHF. The CDR3 nucleotides read TGTGCTAGTGGTTTGCAGTCCGTCGGAAAGAGGCCACCCCTCCACTTT. The entire variable domain, with the rest obtained from reference TRBV12-5 and TRBJ1-6, is as follows: DARVTQTPRHKVTEMGQEVTMRCQPILGHNTVFWYRQTMMQGLELLAYFRNRAPLDDSGMPKDRFSAEMPDATLATLKIQPSEPRDSAVYFCASGLQSVGKRPPLHFGNGTRLTVT.

This clone was counted a single time. The chain recombines TRBV30 with TRBJ1-1, with D possibly TRBD1 on 5 matching bases. Trimming cost V 3 bases and J 10 bases, with 12 bases left between them. CDR1 GTSNPN and CDR2 SVGIG come from the germline V gene (reference sequence). The CDR3 runs to 11 residues. CDR3 nucleotide sequence: TGTGCCTGGAGAAAGGGGCGGCGAGCTTTCTTT. Amino acids: CAWRKGRRAFF. The whole variable domain, remainder taken from reference TRBV30 and TRBJ1-1, is SQTIHQWPATLVQPVGSPLSLECTVEGTSNPNLYWYRQAAGRGLQLLFYSVGIGQISSEVPQNLSASRPQDRQFILSSKKLLLSDSGFYLCAWRKGRRAFFGQGTRLTVV.

The rearrangement uses TRBV2 and TRBJ2-3; D perhaps matches TRBD2 (6 bases). Germline assignment: CDR1 SNHLY and CDR2 FYNNEI. The V gene lost 2 bases and the J gene lost 0 bases, with 9 bases spanning the gap. The CDR3 spans 15 residues. DNA for the CDR3: TGTGCCAGCAGTGAAATGGAGGGGAGCACAGATACGCAGTATTTT. As protein: CASSEMEGSTDTQYF.

This clone was counted once. V gene TRBV5-6 combines with J gene TRBJ2-1; D perhaps matches TRBD1 (5 bases). There are 14 residues in the CDR3. The V end was cut by 2 bases, the J end by 1 base, with 7 bases between. Germline V CDR1 and CDR2: SGHDT, YYEEEE. The CDR3 protein is CASSLGESYNEQFF. The CDR3, as DNA: TGTGCCAGCAGCTTAGGGGAATCCTACAATGAGCAGTTCTTC. The full variable domain, in which reference TRBV5-6 and TRBJ2-1 provide the parts outside the CDR3, is DAGVTQSPTHLIKTRGQQVTLRCSPKSGHDTVSWYQQALGQGPQFIFQYYEEEERQRGNFPDRFSGHQFPNYSSELNVNALLLGDSALYLCASSLGESYNEQFFGPGTRLTVL.

In its sample, this clone was seen a few times. The chain has TRBV11-2 and TRBJ2-7, with 7 bases lining up with TRBD2. V trimming: 6 bases; J trimming: 0 bases; junction bases outside the gene matches: 8. The germline V gene has CDR1 SGHAT and CDR2 FQNNGV. The CDR3 totals 15 residues. Here the CDR3 reads CASSPEPSGSYEQYF. The CDR3 nucleotides read TGTGCCAGCAGTCCAGAGCCTAGCGGCTCCTACGAGCAGTACTTC.

This chain links TRBV28 with TRBJ1-1; unclear D gene. Germline V gene sequence: CDR1 MDHEN, CDR2 SYDVKM. The CDR3 totals 12 residues. Trimming took 3 bases from V and 6 from J, leaving 8 bases between them. The CDR3 DNA follows: TGTGCCAGCAGTTTGAACATACCTGAAGCTTTCTTT. Amino acids: CASSLNIPEAFF. Supplemented by reference TRBV28 and TRBJ1-1, the full variable domain reads DVKVTQSSRYLVKRTGEKVFLECVQDMDHENMFWYRQDPGLGLRLIYFSYDVKMKEKGDIPEGYSVSREKKERFSLILESASTNQTSMYLCASSLNIPEAFFGQGTRLTVV.

The rearrangement joins TRBV5-1 to TRBJ2-3, with D possibly TRBD2 on 6 matching bases. Trimming removed 0 bases from V and 1 base from J, with 15 bases in between. CDR3 length equals 17 residues. Germline values: CDR1 SGHRS, CDR2 YFSETQ. CDR3 nucleotides: TGCGCCAGCAGCTTGGCGGTCCGGGAGCCTCGCACAGATACGCAGTATTTT. Protein product: CASSLAVREPRTDTQYF.

The rearrangement uses TRBV5-4 and TRBJ1-5; D is possibly TRBD1 (5 bases). The V end lost 0 bases, the J end lost 6 bases, and 13 bases lay between the germline ends. CDR1 is SGHNT, CDR2 YYREEE, per germline (reference sequence). This CDR3 has 15 amino acids. The CDR3 DNA follows: TGTGCCAGCAGCTTGGTGTGGGGCTCGGGTCAGCCCCAGCATTTT. This sequence encodes CASSLVWGSGQPQHF.

V is TRBV4-2 and J is TRBJ1-5; D remains ambiguous. The ends were cut back, 0 bases at V and 8 bases at J, with 8 bases in the middle. CDR1 is LGHNA, CDR2 YNFKEQ, per germline. The CDR3 totals 13 residues. CDR3 sequence reads: CASSQEQKKPQHF. CDR3 bases: TGTGCCAGCAGCCAAGAACAGAAGAAGCCCCAGCATTTT.

V gene TRBV5-4 combines with J gene TRBJ1-1; D gene unclear. The germline gives CDR1 SGHNT, CDR2 YYREEE (reference sequence). V dropped 0 bases and J dropped 8 bases, with 11 bases sitting between them. CDR3 length equals 13 residues. The CDR3 DNA follows: TGTGCCAGCAGCTTGGAGTACGGAGGGGAAGCTTTCTTT. Translated: CASSLEYGGEAFF.

This clone was found once. The V and J genes are TRBV9 and TRBJ1-4; D unclear. The length of the CDR3 is 15 residues. The V end was cut by 1 base, the J end by 4 bases, with 11 bases between. Germline CDR1 and CDR2: SGDLS and YYNGEE. CDR3 coding DNA: TGTGCCAGCAGCGTAAGCCCGCGAAGTAATGAAAAACTGTTTTTT. This translates into CASSVSPRSNEKLFF.

This clone was recorded once. The chain joins TRBV30 to TRBJ2-7, with a weak D call TRBD2 (6 bases). The CDR3 runs 15 residues. The germline gives CDR1 GTSNPN, CDR2 SVGIG (reference sequence). V was trimmed by 6 bases and J by 0 bases, leaving 18 bases between them. DNA of the CDR3: TGTGCCTGTTGGGGGATAGCGGCGAGCTCCTACGAGCAGTACTTC. Protein product: CACWGIAASSYEQYF.

This chain joins TRBV19 and TRBJ1-2, with no clear D. From germline, CDR1 is LNHDA and CDR2 SQIVND (reference sequence). Trimming took 3 bases from V and 5 from J, leaving 4 bases between them. CDR3 length equals 11 residues. CDR3 in amino acids: CASSIGYGYTF. CDR3 bases: TGTGCCAGTAGTATCGGTTATGGCTACACCTTC.

V is TRBV29-1 and J is TRBJ2-3, with TRBD1 matching over 11 bases. Germline V gene data show CDR1 as SQVTM and CDR2 as ANQGSEA. The junction had 13 bases not matched to a gene; V was cut back by 6 bases and J by 5 bases. The CDR3 is 16 amino acids. This CDR3 is CSVERGQGAFGDTQYF. CDR3 bases: TGCAGCGTCGAACGTGGACAGGGGGCTTTCGGAGATACGCAGTATTTT.

The chain carries TRBV6-6 and TRBJ2-3; D unclear. CDR1 is MNHNY, CDR2 SVGAGI, per germline (reference sequence). The CDR3 is 13 amino acids. V dropped 2 bases and J dropped 2 bases, with 5 bases sitting between them. DNA of the CDR3: TGTGCCAGCAGTTACACCTACACAGATACGCAGTATTTT. Its protein is CASSYTYTDTQYF.

The chain carries TRBV11-2 and TRBJ2-7, with 8 bases fitting TRBD1. With V trimmed by 3 bases and J by 0 bases, 10 bases remained unmatched. Germline lookup yields CDR1 SGHAT and CDR2 FQNNGV. The CDR3 runs 17 residues. The CDR3, as DNA: TGTGCCAGCAGCTTGACCTCCAGGGACAGGTACTCCTACGAGCAGTACTTC. This codes for CASSLTSRDRYSYEQYF. The full variable domain, with the rest looked up from reference TRBV11-2 and TRBJ2-7, is EAGVAQSPRYKIIEKRQSVAFWCNPISGHATLYWYQQILGQGPKLLIQFQNNGVVDDSQLPKDRFSAERLKGVDSTLKIQPAKLEDSAVYLCASSLTSRDRYSYEQYFGPGTRLTVT.

The rearrangement uses TRBV13 and TRBJ1-1; no firm D call. Trimming left V 8 bases short and J 0 bases short, with 13 bases between. CDR1 is PRHDT, CDR2 FYEKMQ, per germline (reference sequence). CDR3 length equals 14 residues. The CDR3 spells CASCLGRVNTEAFF. Here the CDR3 DNA reads TGTGCCAGCTGCCTAGGGAGGGTGAACACTGAAGCTTTCTTT.

J is TRBJ2-7 and V is TRBV6-1; D is ambiguous. Per the germline V gene, CDR1 is MNHNS and CDR2 is SASEGT. The CDR3 sequence is 14 residues long. Trimming took 6 bases from V and 0 from J, leaving 12 bases between them. CDR3 DNA sequence: TGTGCCAGCAGACACCTGACTGCCTCCTACGAGCAGTACTTC. Its protein is CASRHLTASYEQYF.

This clone was counted a single time. The CDR3 DNA is TGTGCCAGCAGCTGGGGGCAGGGGGCGATTAACACTGAAGCTTTCTTT. It encodes CASSWGQGAINTEAFF. The V and J genes are TRBV5-8 and TRBJ1-1, with TRBD1 matching over 8 bases. In germline, CDR1 is SGHTS, CDR2 YDEGEE. The CDR3 loop spans 16 amino acids. The V gene end was trimmed by 3 bases and the J gene end by 2 bases; junction bases not matched to a gene: 9.

V usage is TRBV9 and J usage is TRBJ2-7; 12 bases agree with TRBD2. J lost 3 bases, V lost 3 bases, and 7 bases had no gene match. CDR3 length equals 16 residues. CDR1 and CDR2 (germline): SGDLS, YYNGEE. The CDR3 DNA is TGTGCCAGCAGCGAAACGGCTAGCGGGGGGGACTACGAGCAGTACTTC. Translated: CASSETASGGDYEQYF.

This rearrangement joins TRBV29-1 to TRBJ2-5, with 8 bases identical to TRBD1. J lost 8 bases, V lost 3 bases, and 11 bases had no gene match. This CDR3 has 14 amino acids. Germline CDR1 is SQVTM and CDR2 is ANQGSEA. CDR3 in amino acids: CSVERDRRPTTQYF. The DNA of the CDR3 is TGCAGCGTTGAGAGGGACAGGCGGCCCACCACCCAGTACTTC.

This chain uses TRBV5-4 with TRBJ1-1; 7 nucleotides align to TRBD1. The CDR3 has 16 residues. With 4 bases clipped from V and 1 base from J, the junction kept 10 bases outside the gene matches. CDR1 and CDR2 (germline): SGHNT, YYREEE (reference sequence). This CDR3 is CASSADRAPSNTEAFF. In DNA, the CDR3 is TGTGCCAGCAGCGCCGACAGGGCCCCTTCGAACACTGAAGCTTTCTTT.

This sequence joins TRBV10-1 and TRBJ1-1; D call uncertain. The CDR3 is made up of 13 amino acids. Trimming took off 2 bases at V and 6 bases at J, with 10 bases between the two ends. CDR1 and CDR2 (germline): WNHNN, SYGVQD (reference sequence). The CDR3 DNA sequence: TGCGCCAGCAGTGAGGCACTAAGATCTGAAGCTTTCTTT. Translated, it gives CASSEALRSEAFF.

This clone appeared a few times. V and J are TRBV29-1 and TRBJ2-6; D call uncertain. CDR1 is SQVTM and CDR2 is ANQGSEA in the germline V gene. V was pared by 5 bases and J by 2 bases, with 7 bases between. This CDR3 spans 13 amino acids. This CDR3 reads CSVWQAGANVLTF. In DNA form, the CDR3 reads TGCAGCGTTTGGCAGGCTGGGGCCAACGTCCTGACTTTC.

V is TRBV7-8 and J is TRBJ2-5; D not resolved. This CDR3 comprises 15 residues. Germline CDR1 is SGHVS and CDR2 is FQNEAQ. V lost 5 bases, J lost 1 base, and 14 bases lay in between. CDR3 bases: TGTGCCAGCAGCCCCCCCCGGTCAGGCCAAGAGACCCAGTACTTC. Protein product: CASSPPRSGQETQYF.

The V call is TRBV5-1, the J call TRBJ2-1; 9 bases map to TRBD2. CDR3 size: 17 residues. The V gene end was trimmed by 4 bases and the J gene end by 7 bases; junction bases not matched to a gene: 15. The V gene's germline CDR1 is SGHRS and CDR2 YFSETQ. DNA of the CDR3: TGCGCCAGCAGCAACCAGGGTAGCGGGAGTTCGGGTAATGAGCAGTTCTTC. Translation gives CASSNQGSGSSGNEQFF.